This TCR beta chain was observed in a study of blood T cell repertoires in COVID-19 (dated by TCRdb to the early 2020s). Looking at the study overall: Samples from collaborators originated in the United States, Italy and Spain and spanned both the acute and convalescent phases of COVID-19. Where HLA class I and class II types were available, the types were taken from metadata supplied by the sample provider, not from assay-based typing. Subjects who had been exposed to COVID-19, were actively infected with it, or had recovered from it provided the deeply sampled blood TCRbeta repertoires that made up the dataset. The repertoires were made available in a free public database intended to serve as a resource for research on the immune response to SARS-CoV-2. The material from the prospective study consisted of cDNA or gDNA derived from T cells, B-cell-depleted T cells, or PBMCs. The samples were drawn from the first 160 participants of the ongoing ImmuneRACE study and from 1,200 or so subjects provided by 6 global collaborators. Sample metadata almost always included a de-identified subject ID, COVID-19 status, age in years and sex.

Of note for this clone: The antigen it binds to is not known. No much larger clone is present one base from it, and per-base qualities are unavailable.

The full study reports these points: The quantity of clinical and demographic metadata differed by source and by participant and was supplied without curation.

Participants in the prospective study were enrolled through a virtual design, were aged roughly 18 to 90 years, and lived in about two dozen United States geographic areas. In the prospective study, participants were assigned to cohorts based on the clinical history participants reported in a screening survey and a study questionnaire. Recovered participants in ImmuneRACE Cohort 3 were defined as having two consecutive negative NP/OP PCR tests, clearance from a healthcare professional, or resolution of symptoms. Each participant in the prospective study had whole blood, serum and a nasopharyngeal or oropharyngeal swab collected by mobile phlebotomists. Prospective study participants could optionally give additional blood draws and questionnaires over an approximately 2-month period. Before DNA extraction, blood samples from the prospective study were shipped at room temperature or frozen. TCRbeta CDR3 regions were amplified from genomic DNA by means of the immunoSEQ Assay, a bias-controlled multiplex PCR. As for the original processing: The number of nucleated cells in each sample was estimated by amplification of reference gene primers within the assay. To quantify the absolute abundance of each unique TCRbeta CDR3 rearrangement, sequence reads were collapsed and filtered. For each sample, productive Simpson clonality was calculated by taking the square root of Simpson's diversity index across productive rearrangements. TCRdb took over this immuneACCESS table, retaining in-frame rearrangements with V and J assigned. Such tables are incomplete; in checked studies, under half of the missing clones stem from an unresolved V gene, and the remainder is unexplained. V and J calls and clone size come straight from that table; D and trimming were deduced from the DNA. Across this sample there are around 400,000 clones, with around 83% seen only once. Clones ranked in the top ten supply approximately 5% of the sample.

The germline V gene supplies CDR1 SGHTA and CDR2 FQGNSA. The CDR3, from cysteine to phenylalanine, totals 14 residues. Left in the record is the CDR3 DNA by itself, 42 bases read in frame from the first base. Ends trimmed: V by 11 bases, J by 8 bases; bases unmatched to a gene: 12. The source of this sequence is a woman aged 45 to 65 who had recovered from COVID-19. Source material: PBMCs or T cells enriched from blood (not recorded which). The V gene is TRBV7-2 and the J gene is TRBJ2-2, and TRBD2 aligns with 9 junction nucleotides. The CDR3 region has the sequence CASEASSGTGELFF. The nucleotide sequence is given as TGTGCCTCGGAGGCGTCTAGCGGGACAGGGGAGCTGTTTTTT.